Listed below are T cell receptor beta chains from one sample, sequenced in a study of CD8+ T cells in alopecia areata. Measured with immunoSEQ multiplex PCR; TCRdb has only the in-frame clones, and not every one. The profile shows approximately 120,000 clones, roughly 55% of them singletons. This specimen consisted of CD4+ T cells sorted from blood, obtained at week 4, from a patient treated with tofacitinib. These TCRs come from a human donor with alopecia areata. The CDR3 runs from the conserved cysteine through the conserved F or W. The D gene is left open where the match is weak. Clone size is not always given. Where it is, it says once, few, many or a class for expanded clones.

>TRBJ1-4|TRBV7-9|-|-
CASSWTEPNEKLFF
TGTGCCAGCAGCTGGACAGAACCTAATGAAAAACTGTTTTTT
>TRBJ1-1|TRBV5-1|few|-
CASSPNPGREAEAFF
TGCGCCAGCAGTCCTAATCCCGGCAGGGAGGCTGAAGCTTTCTTT
>TRBJ1-2|TRBV11-2|-|-
CASSLSGAYGYTF
TGTGCCAGCAGCTTATCCGGAGCCTATGGCTACACCTTC
>TRBJ1-2|TRBV25-1|once|TRBD1
CASSEDRTGGNYGYTF
TGTGCCAGCAGTGAAGACCGGACAGGGGGCAACTATGGCTACACCTTC
>TRBJ2-7|TRBV5-1|-|TRBD2
CASRETSGSYEQYF
TGCGCCAGCAGAGAGACTAGCGGGAGTTACGAGCAGTACTTC
>TRBJ2-7|TRBV7-3|once|-
CASSLYRDNEQYF
TGTGCCAGCAGCTTATACAGGGACAACGAGCAGTACTTC
>TRBJ2-5|TRBV7-8|-|-
CASSSLGPQETQYF
TGTGCCAGCAGCTCCTTAGGACCTCAAGAGACCCAGTACTTC
>TRBJ1-2|TRBV4-1|-|-
CASSQDLGGRVGGYTF
TGCGCCAGCAGCCAAGATCTAGGCGGGAGGGTGGGTGGCTACACCTTC
>TRBJ1-2|TRBV19|-|TRBD1
CASSIRGTDYTF
TGTGCCAGTAGTATTCGGGGGACAGACTACACCTTC
>TRBJ2-7|TRBV7-2|-|-
CASSFGSSGAYEQYF
TGTGCCAGCAGCTTCGGGTCCAGCGGAGCCTACGAGCAGTACTTC
>TRBJ1-5|TRBV4-1|-|-
CASSQADSSRNQPQHF
TGCGCCAGCAGCCAGGCTGACAGTTCTCGCAATCAGCCCCAGCATTTT
>TRBJ1-5|TRBV15|-|-
CATSREAADQPQHF
TGTGCCACCAGCAGAGAGGCAGCCGATCAGCCCCAGCATTTT
>TRBJ2-5|TRBV9|-|-
CASSVARGAGEETQYF
TGTGCCAGCAGCGTAGCCAGGGGGGCAGGGGAAGAGACCCAGTACTTC
>TRBJ1-2|TRBV5-4|-|-
CASSQDQRGYGYTF
TGCGCCAGCAGCCAAGATCAGAGGGGCTATGGCTACACCTTC
>TRBJ2-7|TRBV5-4|-|TRBD2
CASSRGSGGTSYEQYF
TGTGCCAGCAGCCGGGGTAGCGGGGGAACCTCCTACGAGCAGTACTTC
>TRBJ2-1|TRBV6-6|-|-
CASPGDEQFF
TGTGCCAGCCCGGGGGATGAGCAGTTCTTC
>TRBJ2-1|TRBV4-2|-|TRBD2
CASSQEGASGGLSEQFF
TGTGCCAGCAGCCAAGAGGGAGCTAGCGGGGGCCTGAGTGAGCAGTTCTTC
>TRBJ2-3|TRBV11-1|-|-
CASSFDLDTQYF
TGTGCCAGCAGCTTCGACTTAGATACGCAGTATTTT
>TRBJ2-4|TRBV7-8|-|TRBD2
CASSSGLAGENIQYF
TGTGCCAGCAGCTCAGGACTAGCGGGAGAAAACATTCAGTACTTC
>TRBJ2-1|TRBV10-3|-|-
CAISESATHYNEQFF
TGTGCCATCAGTGAGTCGGCTACACATTACAATGAGCAGTTCTTC
>TRBJ2-5|TRBV9|-|-
CASSVGWQETQYF
TGTGCCAGCAGCGTAGGTTGGCAAGAGACCCAGTACTTC
>TRBJ2-6|TRBV29-1|-|-
CSVDAGSGANVLTF
TGCAGCGTTGACGCCGGCTCTGGGGCCAACGTCCTGACTTTC
>TRBJ2-4|TRBV6-6|many|TRBD1
CASSRQNRGRNIQYF
TGTGCCAGCAGTCGCCAAAACAGGGGGCGAAACATTCAGTACTTC
>TRBJ2-1|TRBV20-1|-|-
CSARGDEQFF
TGCAGTGCTAGAGGGGATGAGCAGTTCTTC
>TRBJ1-4|TRBV6-5|once|-
CASRGILFF
TGTGCCAGCAGGGGGATACTGTTTTTT
>TRBJ2-3|TRBV2|-|-
CASRRTDTQYF
TGTGCCAGCAGGAGGACAGATACGCAGTATTTT
>TRBJ2-5|TRBV15|-|TRBD1
CATSNLRTGQETQYF
TGTGCCACCAGCAACCTACGGACAGGACAAGAGACCCAGTACTTC
>TRBJ1-1|TRBV30|-|-
CAWSGTTGIWMNTEAFF
TGTGCCTGGAGTGGGACCACAGGGATCTGGATGAACACTGAAGCTTTCTTT
>TRBJ1-2|TRBV25-1|few|-
CASSRGQYGYTF
TGTGCCAGCAGTCGCGGACAGTATGGCTACACCTTC
>TRBJ1-5|TRBV30|-|-
CAWSVKGGGNQPQHF
TGTGCCTGGAGTGTAAAGGGGGGGGGCAATCAGCCCCAGCATTTT
>TRBJ2-1|TRBV27|few|-
CASSPRERRDNEQFF
TGTGCCAGCAGTCCACGGGAGCGACGGGACAATGAGCAGTTCTTC
>TRBJ2-3|TRBV29-1|few|TRBD1
CSVETGREGTDTQYF
TGCAGCGTCGAGACAGGGAGAGAGGGGACAGATACGCAGTATTTT
>TRBJ1-2|TRBV7-2|-|-
CASSQLGVGGYTF
TGTGCCAGCAGCCAACTGGGAGTGGGTGGCTACACCTTC
>TRBJ1-3|TRBV7-8|-|-
CASSVVGVTDLSGNTIYF
TGTGCCAGCAGCGTAGTCGGCGTAACAGACCTCTCTGGAAACACCATATATTTT
>TRBJ2-5|TRBV11-1|-|-
CASSLAQETQYF
TGTGCCAGCAGCTTAGCGCAAGAGACCCAGTACTTC
>TRBJ2-5|TRBV19|-|-
CASNSGDQETQYF
TGTGCCAGTAATTCAGGAGACCAAGAGACCCAGTACTTC
>TRBJ2-1|TRBV4-1|-|TRBD2
CASSPAGGRGYNEQFF
TGCGCCAGCAGCCCAGCGGGGGGCCGGGGGTACAATGAGCAGTTCTTC
>TRBJ1-3|TRBV15|once|-
CATSRDLRIRDGNTIYF
TGTGCCACCAGCAGAGATCTGCGGATCAGGGATGGAAACACCATATATTTT
>TRBJ2-3|TRBV2|once|-
CASSGDSVRADTQYF
TGTGCCAGCAGCGGTGACAGTGTTAGAGCAGATACGCAGTATTTT
>TRBJ2-5|TRBV10-3|-|-
CAISTGLGETQYF
TGTGCCATCAGCACAGGTTTAGGAGAGACCCAGTACTTC
>TRBJ2-2|TRBV30|few|TRBD2
CARGGSPNTGELFF
TGTGCAAGGGGCGGGAGCCCGAACACCGGGGAGCTGTTTTTT
>TRBJ1-1|TRBV5-1|-|TRBD1
CASRTGTDTEAFF
TGCGCCAGCAGAACCGGGACAGACACTGAAGCTTTCTTT
>TRBJ1-2|TRBV27|-|-
CASSLSPGGRYYGYTF
TGTGCCAGCAGTTTATCGCCGGGGGGCCGATACTATGGCTACACCTTC
>TRBJ2-7|TRBV10-3|-|TRBD2
CAISESLAGGYEQYF
TGTGCCATCAGTGAGTCCCTAGCGGGAGGTTACGAGCAGTACTTC
>TRBJ1-5|TRBV4-1|-|-
CASSQTGSSNQPQHF
TGCGCCAGCAGCCAAACGGGTAGTAGCAATCAGCCCCAGCATTTT
>TRBJ1-6|TRBV6-6|-|-
CASSRISSYNSPLHF
TGTGCCAGCAGCCGGATCAGCTCCTATAATTCACCCCTCCACTTT
>TRBJ1-2|TRBV29-1|-|TRBD1
CSVAFRGSHYGYTF
TGCAGCGTTGCCTTCAGGGGGTCTCACTATGGCTACACCTTC
>TRBJ1-4|TRBV5-1|once|-
CASSFGSGADEKLFF
-
>TRBJ2-7|TRBV4-2|few|-
CASSHKVLYEQYF
TGTGCCAGCAGCCATAAAGTCCTTTACGAGCAGTACTTC
>TRBJ2-1|TRBV5-6|-|-
CASSLVRNEQFF
TGTGCCAGCAGCTTGGTAAGAAATGAGCAGTTCTTC
>TRBJ1-1|TRBV30|-|-
CAWSVRMNTEAFF
TGTGCCTGGAGTGTCCGAATGAACACTGAAGCTTTCTTT
>TRBJ2-5|TRBV4-3|few|-
CASSVGTRSEETQYF
TGCGCCAGCAGCGTCGGGACGCGGTCGGAAGAGACCCAGTACTTC